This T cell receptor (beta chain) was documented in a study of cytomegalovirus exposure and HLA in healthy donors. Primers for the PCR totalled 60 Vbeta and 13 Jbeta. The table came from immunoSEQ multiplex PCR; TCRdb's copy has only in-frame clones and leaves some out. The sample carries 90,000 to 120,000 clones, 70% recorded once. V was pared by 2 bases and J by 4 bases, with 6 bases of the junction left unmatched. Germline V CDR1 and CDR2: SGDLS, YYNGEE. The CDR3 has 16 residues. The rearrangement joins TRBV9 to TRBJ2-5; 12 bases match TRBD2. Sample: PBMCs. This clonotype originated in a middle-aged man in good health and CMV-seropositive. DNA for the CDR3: TGTGCCAGCAGCGTCAGACTAGCGGGAGCGGGAGAGACCCAGTACTTC. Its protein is CASSVRLAGAGETQYF.